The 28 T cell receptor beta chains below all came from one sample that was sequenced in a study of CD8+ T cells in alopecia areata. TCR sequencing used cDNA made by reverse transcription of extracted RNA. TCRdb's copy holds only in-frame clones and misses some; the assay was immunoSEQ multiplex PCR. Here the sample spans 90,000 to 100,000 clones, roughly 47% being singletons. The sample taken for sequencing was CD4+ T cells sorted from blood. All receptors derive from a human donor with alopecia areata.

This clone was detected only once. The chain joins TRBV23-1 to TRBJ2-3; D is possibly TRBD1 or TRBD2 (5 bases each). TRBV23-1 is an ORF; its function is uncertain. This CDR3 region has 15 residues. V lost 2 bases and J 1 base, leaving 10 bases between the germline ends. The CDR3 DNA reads TGCGCCAGCAGTCAAACGGGGACCTGCACAGATACGCAGTATTTT. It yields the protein CASSQTGTCTDTQYF.

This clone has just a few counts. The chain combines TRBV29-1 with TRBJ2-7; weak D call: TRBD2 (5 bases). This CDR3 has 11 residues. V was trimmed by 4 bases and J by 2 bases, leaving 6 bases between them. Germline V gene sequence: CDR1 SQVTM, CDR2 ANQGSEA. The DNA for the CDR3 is TGCAGCGTTGTGGGAGCCTACGAGCAGTACTTC. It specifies CSVVGAYEQYF.

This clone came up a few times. CDR3 DNA sequence: TGTGCCAGCCGGTCGGACTCCTACGAGCAGTACTTC. Protein product: CASRSDSYEQYF. The chain joins TRBV2 to TRBJ2-7; the D is unclear. This CDR3 comprises 12 residues. V was clipped by 8 bases and J by 0 bases, with 8 bases between them. Germline V lookup: CDR1 SNHLY, CDR2 FYNNEI.

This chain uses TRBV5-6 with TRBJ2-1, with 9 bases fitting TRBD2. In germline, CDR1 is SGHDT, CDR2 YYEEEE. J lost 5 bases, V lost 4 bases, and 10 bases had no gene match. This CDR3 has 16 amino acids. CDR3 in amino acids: CASSLSIAGANNEQFF. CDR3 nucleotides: TGTGCCAGCAGCCTAAGTATAGCGGGAGCAAACAATGAGCAGTTCTTC.

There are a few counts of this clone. CDR3 sequence reads: CASSKASGIGNIQYF. The CDR3 bases are TGTGCCAGTAGTAAAGCTAGCGGGATAGGAAACATTCAGTACTTC. The V gene is TRBV19, the J gene TRBJ2-4, with 9 bases identical to TRBD2. Germline assignment: CDR1 LNHDA and CDR2 SQIVND (reference sequence). Trimming took 4 bases from V and 6 from J; bases not matched to a gene: 7. This CDR3 is 15 amino acids long.

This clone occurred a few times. The CDR3 nucleotides read TGCAGCGTTGTTCCTGGGAAGAACACTGAAGCTTTCTTT. Protein: CSVVPGKNTEAFF. The rearrangement uses TRBV29-1 and TRBJ1-1, with D hard to call. The CDR3 is made up of 13 amino acids. The germline CDR1 and CDR2 sequences are SQVTM and ANQGSEA. The V gene lost 4 bases and the J gene lost 1 base, with 10 bases spanning the gap.

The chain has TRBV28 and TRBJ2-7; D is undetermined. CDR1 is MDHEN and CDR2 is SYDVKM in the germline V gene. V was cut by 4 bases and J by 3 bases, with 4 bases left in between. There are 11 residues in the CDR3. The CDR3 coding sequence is TGTGCCAGCAGTTCGGACTACGAGCAGTACTTC. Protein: CASSSDYEQYF.

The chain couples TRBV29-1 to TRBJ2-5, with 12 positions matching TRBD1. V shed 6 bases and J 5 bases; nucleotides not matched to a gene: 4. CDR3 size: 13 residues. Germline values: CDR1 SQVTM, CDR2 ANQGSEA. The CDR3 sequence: CSVGTGGRETQYF. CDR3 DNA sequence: TGCAGCGTCGGGACAGGGGGCAGGGAGACCCAGTACTTC.

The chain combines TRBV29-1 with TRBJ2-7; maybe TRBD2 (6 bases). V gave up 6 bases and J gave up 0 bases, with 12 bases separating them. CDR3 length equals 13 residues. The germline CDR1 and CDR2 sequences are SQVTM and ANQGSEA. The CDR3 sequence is CSVGVGSSYEQYF. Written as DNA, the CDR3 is TGCAGCGTGGGGGTCGGGAGCTCCTACGAGCAGTACTTC.

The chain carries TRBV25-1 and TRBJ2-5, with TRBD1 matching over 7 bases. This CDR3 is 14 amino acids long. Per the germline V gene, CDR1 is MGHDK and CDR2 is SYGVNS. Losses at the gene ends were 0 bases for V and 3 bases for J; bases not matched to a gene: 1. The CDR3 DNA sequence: TGTGCCAGCAGTGAATATGGGACAGAAGAGACCCAGTACTTC. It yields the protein CASSEYGTEETQYF.

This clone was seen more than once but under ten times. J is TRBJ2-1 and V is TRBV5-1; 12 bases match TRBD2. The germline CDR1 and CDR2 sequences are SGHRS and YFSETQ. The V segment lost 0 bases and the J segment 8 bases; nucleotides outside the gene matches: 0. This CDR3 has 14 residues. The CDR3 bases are TGCGCCAGCAGCTTGGCTAGCGGGAGGGATGAGCAGTTCTTC. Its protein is CASSLASGRDEQFF.

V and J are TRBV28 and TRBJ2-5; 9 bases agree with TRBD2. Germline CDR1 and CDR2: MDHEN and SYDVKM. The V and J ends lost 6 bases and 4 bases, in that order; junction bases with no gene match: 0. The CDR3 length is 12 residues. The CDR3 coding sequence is TGTGCCAGCAGACTAGCGGGAGAGACCCAGTACTTC. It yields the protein CASRLAGETQYF.

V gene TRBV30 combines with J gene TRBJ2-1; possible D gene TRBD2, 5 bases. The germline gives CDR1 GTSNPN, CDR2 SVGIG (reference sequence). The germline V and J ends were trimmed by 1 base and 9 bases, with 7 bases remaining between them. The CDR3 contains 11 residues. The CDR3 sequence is CAWSEEAEQFF. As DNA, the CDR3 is TGTGCCTGGAGTGAGGAGGCTGAGCAGTTCTTC.

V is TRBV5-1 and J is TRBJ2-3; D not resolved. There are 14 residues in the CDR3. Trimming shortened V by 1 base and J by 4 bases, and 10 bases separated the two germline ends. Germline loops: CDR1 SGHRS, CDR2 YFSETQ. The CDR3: CASSLSRAADTQYF. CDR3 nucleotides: TGCGCCAGCAGCTTGAGTAGGGCGGCAGATACGCAGTATTTT.

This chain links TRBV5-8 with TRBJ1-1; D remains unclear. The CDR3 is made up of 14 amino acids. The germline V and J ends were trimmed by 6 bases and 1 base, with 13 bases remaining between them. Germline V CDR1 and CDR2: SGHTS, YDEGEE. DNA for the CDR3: TGTGCCAGCACTCGTCGAACCGGGAACACTGAAGCTTTCTTT. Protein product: CASTRRTGNTEAFF.

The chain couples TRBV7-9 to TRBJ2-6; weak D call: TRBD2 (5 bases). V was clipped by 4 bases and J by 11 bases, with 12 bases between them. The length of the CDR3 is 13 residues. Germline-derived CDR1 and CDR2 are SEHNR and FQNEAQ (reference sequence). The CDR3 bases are TGTGCCAGCAGCTCAGAGCCCGGGGACGTCCTGACTTTC. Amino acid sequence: CASSSEPGDVLTF.

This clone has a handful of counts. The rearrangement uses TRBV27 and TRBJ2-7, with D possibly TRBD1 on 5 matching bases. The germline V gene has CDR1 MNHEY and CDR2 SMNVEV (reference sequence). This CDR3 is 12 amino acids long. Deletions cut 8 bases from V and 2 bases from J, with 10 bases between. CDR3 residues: CASGRQTYEQYF. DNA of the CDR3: TGTGCCAGCGGCCGACAGACCTACGAGCAGTACTTC.

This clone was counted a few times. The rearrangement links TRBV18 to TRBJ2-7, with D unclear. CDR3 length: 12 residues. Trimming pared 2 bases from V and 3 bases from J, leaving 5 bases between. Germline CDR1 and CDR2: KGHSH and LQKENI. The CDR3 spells CASSPALYEQYF. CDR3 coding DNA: TGTGCCAGCTCACCAGCGCTCTACGAGCAGTACTTC.

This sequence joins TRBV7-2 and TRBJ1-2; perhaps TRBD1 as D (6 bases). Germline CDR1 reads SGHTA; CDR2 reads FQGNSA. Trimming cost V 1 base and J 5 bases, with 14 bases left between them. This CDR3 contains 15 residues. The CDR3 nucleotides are TGTGCCAGCAGCTTAGATTACCAGGGGCTATATGGCTACACCTTC. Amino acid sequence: CASSLDYQGLYGYTF. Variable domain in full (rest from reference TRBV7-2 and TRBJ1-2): GAGVSQSPSNKVTEKGKDVELRCDPISGHTALYWYRQSLGQGLEFLIYFQGNSAPDKSGLPSDRFSAERTGGSVSTLTIQRTQQEDSAVYLCASSLDYQGLYGYTFGSGTRLTVV.

CDR3 loop: CASSRRGEETQYF. The CDR3 DNA is TGCGCCAGCAGCCGTCGGGGAGAGGAGACCCAGTACTTC. This sequence joins TRBV5-1 and TRBJ2-5; D is perhaps TRBD2 (5 bases). This CDR3 contains 13 residues. Deletions cut 4 bases from V and 5 bases from J, with 12 bases between. The germline CDR1 and CDR2 sequences are SGHRS and YFSETQ.

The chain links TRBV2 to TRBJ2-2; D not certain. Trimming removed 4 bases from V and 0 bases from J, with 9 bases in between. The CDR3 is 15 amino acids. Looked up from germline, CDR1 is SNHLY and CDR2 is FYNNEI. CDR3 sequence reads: CASSAKRSNTGELFF. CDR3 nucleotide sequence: TGTGCCAGCAGTGCGAAGCGATCGAACACCGGGGAGCTGTTTTTT.

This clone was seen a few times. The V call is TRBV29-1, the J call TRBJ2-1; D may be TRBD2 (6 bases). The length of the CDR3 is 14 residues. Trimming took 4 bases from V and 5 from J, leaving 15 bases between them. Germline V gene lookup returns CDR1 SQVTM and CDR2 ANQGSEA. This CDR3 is CSVVGQRVHNEQFF. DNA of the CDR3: TGCAGCGTTGTTGGCCAGCGGGTCCACAATGAGCAGTTCTTC.

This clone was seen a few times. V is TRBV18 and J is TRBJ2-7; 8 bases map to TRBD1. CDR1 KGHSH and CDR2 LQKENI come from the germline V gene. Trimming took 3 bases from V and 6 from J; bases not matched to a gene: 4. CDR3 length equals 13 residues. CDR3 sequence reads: CASSPTGASEQYF. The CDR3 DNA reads TGTGCCAGCTCACCGACAGGGGCGAGCGAGCAGTACTTC.

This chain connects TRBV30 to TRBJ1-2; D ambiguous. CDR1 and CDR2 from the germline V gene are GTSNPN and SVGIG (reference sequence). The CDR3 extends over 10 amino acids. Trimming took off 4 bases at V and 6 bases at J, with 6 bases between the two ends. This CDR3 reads CAWKADGYTF. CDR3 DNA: TGTGCCTGGAAGGCGGATGGCTACACCTTC.

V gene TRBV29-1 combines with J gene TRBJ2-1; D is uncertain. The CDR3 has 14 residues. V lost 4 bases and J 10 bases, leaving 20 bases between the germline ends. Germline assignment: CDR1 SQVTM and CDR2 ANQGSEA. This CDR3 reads CSVGKDPTTREQFF. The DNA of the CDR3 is TGCAGCGTTGGCAAGGACCCTACAACAAGAGAGCAGTTCTTC.

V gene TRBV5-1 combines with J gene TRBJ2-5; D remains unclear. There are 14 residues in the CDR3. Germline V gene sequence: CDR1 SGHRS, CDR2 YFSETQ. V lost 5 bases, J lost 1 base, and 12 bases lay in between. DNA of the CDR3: TGCGCCAGCAGTACCGGACGCTTCCAAGAGACCCAGTACTTC. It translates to CASSTGRFQETQYF.

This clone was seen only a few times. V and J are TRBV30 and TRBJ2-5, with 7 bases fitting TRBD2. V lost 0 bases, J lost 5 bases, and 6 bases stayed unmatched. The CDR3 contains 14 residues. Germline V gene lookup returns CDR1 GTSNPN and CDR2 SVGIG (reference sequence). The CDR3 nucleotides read TGTGCCTGGAGTGTAAGGACTAGTATGGAGACCCAGTACTTC. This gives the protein CAWSVRTSMETQYF.

CDR3 region: CAWSVKGGETQYF. The CDR3, as DNA: TGTGCCTGGAGTGTAAAGGGGGGAGAGACCCAGTACTTC. V is TRBV30 and J is TRBJ2-5; either TRBD1 or TRBD2 may supply D (6 bases each). V was clipped by 0 bases and J by 4 bases, with 9 bases between them. The CDR3 contains 13 residues. Germline-derived CDR1 and CDR2 are GTSNPN and SVGIG (reference sequence).